These 29 T cell receptor beta chains came from one sample sequenced in a study of post-analysis software for immune sequencing data. Study results and limitations: Patients had higher frequencies than controls of five or six TRBV segments, including TRBV5-6, TRBV5-1 and TRBV20-1.

Presence of unique molecular identifiers characterized the TCR beta cDNA libraries. TCRdb reprocessed the PCR reads via MiXCR and lists one record per CDR3 protein. Of more than 500,000 distinct CDR3 sequences in the sample, around 36% were seen once. Which antigens these TCRs recognize remains unknown. Sequenced: blood. These receptor sequences come from a girl aged 2 to 17 with multiple sclerosis.

This clonotype was recorded a few times. The rearrangement uses TRBV2 and TRBJ2-7; D may be TRBD2 (6 bases). In germline, CDR1 is SNHLY, CDR2 FYNNEI. The V end lost 0 bases, the J end lost 3 bases, and 6 bases lay between the germline ends. CDR3 length: 13 amino acids. The CDR3 DNA reads as TGTGCCAGCAGTGAAGCGGGACTCTACGAGCAGTACTTC. It specifies CASSEAGLYEQYF. The variable domain in full, with the rest retrieved from reference TRBV2 and TRBJ2-7, is EPEVTQTPSHQVTQMGQEVILRCVPISNHLYFYWYRQILGQKVEFLVSFYNNEISEKSEIFDDQFSVERPDGSNFTLKIRSTKLEDSAMYFCASSEAGLYEQYFGPGTRLTVT.

The gene calls are TRBV5-1 and TRBJ2-1; tentative D call: TRBD2 (5 bases). Germline lookup yields CDR1 SGHRS and CDR2 YFSETQ. The CDR3 is 13 residues long. V was clipped by 6 bases and J by 1 base, with 8 bases between them. The CDR3 DNA reads TGCGCCAGCAACGGGGAGTCCTACAATGAGCAGTTCTTC. Its protein product is CASNGESYNEQFF. The whole variable domain, remainder taken from reference TRBV5-1 and TRBJ2-1, is KAGVTQTPRYLIKTRGQQVTLSCSPISGHRSVSWYQQTPGQGLQFLFEYFSETQRNKGNFPGRFSGRQFSNSRSEMNVSTLELGDSALYLCASNGESYNEQFFGPGTRLTVL.

V is TRBV7-9 and J is TRBJ2-5; TRBD2 matches at 7 bases. Germline V gives CDR1 SEHNR, CDR2 FQNEAQ (reference sequence). The CDR3 runs to 18 residues. With V trimmed by 2 bases and J by 2 bases, 14 bases remained unmatched. CDR3 sequence reads: CASSLRGRWGGAQETQYF. CDR3 in DNA: TGTGCCAGCAGCTTAAGAGGGCGTTGGGGAGGGGCTCAAGAGACCCAGTACTTC.

V is TRBV6-6 and J is TRBJ1-2, with unresolved D. The germline V and J ends were trimmed by 6 bases and 4 bases, with 18 bases remaining between them. This CDR3 comprises 15 residues. In germline, CDR1 is MNHNY, CDR2 SVGAGI (reference sequence). CDR3 sequence reads: CASRVGGGLIYGYTF. CDR3 DNA: TGTGCCAGCAGAGTAGGTGGAGGGCTGATCTATGGCTACACCTTC.

V and J are TRBV12-3 or TRBV12-4 and TRBJ2-3; D is possibly TRBD1 or TRBD2 (5 bases each). V lost 1 base to trimming and J lost 3 bases, with 20 bases between them. This CDR3 spans 18 amino acids. The CDR3 DNA reads TGTGCCAGCAGTTTAGTTTTGAGGGCCGGGGCGAGGACAGATACGCAGTATTTT. Its translation is CASSLVLRAGARTDTQYF.

The genes are TRBV5-1 and TRBJ1-2, with 8 bases identical to TRBD1. Trimming took 4 bases from V and 7 from J; bases not matched to a gene: 12. The CDR3 loop spans 15 amino acids. Germline CDR1 SGHRS, CDR2 YFSETQ. CDR3 DNA sequence: TGCGCCAGCAGCCATAGGCTACAGGGGGTCTCTGGCTACACCTTC. Its protein product is CASSHRLQGVSGYTF.

The V gene is TRBV2, the J gene TRBJ1-2; the D gene is possibly TRBD1 (5 bases). Looked up from germline, CDR1 is SNHLY and CDR2 is FYNNEI. This CDR3 comprises 15 residues. The ends were cut back, 0 bases at V and 4 bases at J, with 12 bases in the middle. CDR3 in amino acids: CASSEALDIFYGYTF. In nucleotides, the CDR3 is TGTGCCAGCAGTGAAGCCCTGGACATATTCTATGGCTACACCTTC. The full variable domain, with the rest looked up from reference TRBV2 and TRBJ1-2, is EPEVTQTPSHQVTQMGQEVILRCVPISNHLYFYWYRQILGQKVEFLVSFYNNEISEKSEIFDDQFSVERPDGSNFTLKIRSTKLEDSAMYFCASSEALDIFYGYTFGSGTRLTVV.

This clonotype has only a few counts. V is TRBV29-1 and J is TRBJ2-1; 9 nucleotides match TRBD2. The CDR3 is 14 residues long. Germline values: CDR1 SQVTM, CDR2 ANQGSEA. Losses at the gene ends were 7 bases for V and 1 base for J; bases not matched to a gene: 5. The CDR3 nucleotides read TGCAGCGCCGGCGGGGGGGGTTCCTACAATGAGCAGTTCTTC. Its translation is CSAGGGGSYNEQFF.

This chain links TRBV15 with TRBJ1-1; D gene ambiguous. This CDR3 contains 16 residues. Germline V gene data show CDR1 as LNHNV and CDR2 as YYDKDF (reference sequence). V was shortened by 0 bases and J by 5 bases, with 16 bases between the two germline ends. Here the CDR3 reads CATSREDRRGWTEAFF. For the CDR3, the DNA is TGTGCCACCAGCAGAGAAGATAGGCGGGGTTGGACTGAAGCTTTCTTT. Variable domain in full (rest from reference TRBV15 and TRBJ1-1): DAMVIQNPRYQVTQFGKPVTLSCSQTLNHNVMYWYQQKSSQAPKLLFHYYDKDFNNEADTPDNFQSRRPNTSFCFLDIRSPGLGDTAMYLCATSREDRRGWTEAFFGQGTRLTVV.

This clonotype was seen more than once but under ten times. This chain's CDR3 is CASSPAEAYEQYF. The DNA of the CDR3 is TGTGCCAGCAGCCCCGCAGAGGCCTACGAGCAGTACTTC. The V call is TRBV7-9, the J call TRBJ2-7; no clear D. Germline CDR1 SEHNR, CDR2 FQNEAQ (reference sequence). Trimming shortened V by 5 bases and J by 2 bases, and 10 bases separated the two germline ends. This CDR3 is 13 amino acids long. Using reference TRBV7-9 and TRBJ2-7 for the parts outside the CDR3, the full variable domain is DTGVSQNPRHKITKRGQNVTFRCDPISEHNRLYWYRQTLGQGPEFLTYFQNEAQLEKSRLLSDRFSAERPKGSFSTLEIQRTEQGDSAMYLCASSPAEAYEQYFGPGTRLTVT.

J is TRBJ1-1 and V is TRBV5-1; 8 bases match TRBD1. V was clipped by 2 bases and J by 0 bases; unmatched bases: 6. Germline CDR1 SGHRS, CDR2 YFSETQ. This CDR3 has 16 residues. CDR3 nucleotide sequence: TGCGCCAGCAGCTTCGATGGACAGGGCGTGAACACTGAAGCTTTCTTT. Its protein is CASSFDGQGVNTEAFF.

The V call is TRBV7-2, the J call TRBJ1-4, with no clear D. CDR1 SGHTA and CDR2 FQGNSA come from the germline V gene. V lost 5 bases and J 8 bases, leaving 18 bases between the germline ends. The CDR3 runs to 15 residues. CDR3 nucleotides: TGTGCCAGCAGCCCCCGACCCCTCTCGGGCGAAAAACTGTTTTTT. Encoded protein: CASSPRPLSGEKLFF.

The chain is built from TRBV5-4 and TRBJ2-5, with unresolved D. The CDR3 covers 14 residues. Trimming shortened V by 2 bases and J by 2 bases, and 10 bases separated the two germline ends. From germline, CDR1 is SGHNT and CDR2 YYREEE (reference sequence). CDR3 in DNA: TGTGCCAGCAGCTTCGGTTCCGATCAAGAGACCCAGTACTTC. Its protein product is CASSFGSDQETQYF.

The genes are TRBV3-1 and TRBJ2-3; D is uncertain. This CDR3 spans 13 amino acids. Trimming cost V 2 bases and J 5 bases, with 8 bases left between them. CDR1 and CDR2 (germline): LGHDT, YNNKEL (reference sequence). For the CDR3, the DNA is TGTGCCAGCAGCCAATCCCTGGGAGATACGCAGTATTTT. Its protein product is CASSQSLGDTQYF.

Comments on this clonotype: Compared with germline, one end of the junction differs, possibly owing to a read error. V usage is TRBV24-1 and J usage is TRBJ2-6; 8 positions match TRBD1. Germline V lookup: CDR1 KGHDR, CDR2 SFDVKD. The CDR3 has 15 residues. CDR3 protein: CVTRGQGSGANVLTF. DNA of the CDR3: TGTGTCACCAGAGGACAGGGCTCTGGGGCCAACGTCCTGACTTTC.

This CDR3 reads CASNYLDRAGTEAFF. The CDR3 nucleotides read TGTGCCAGCAACTACCTGGACAGGGCTGGCACTGAAGCTTTCTTT. The V gene is TRBV6-5, the J gene TRBJ1-1; 8 positions agree with TRBD1. Trimming removed 7 bases from V and 4 bases from J; junction bases left unmatched: 11. This CDR3 spans 15 amino acids. Germline lookup yields CDR1 MNHEY and CDR2 SVGAGI.

This clonotype showed up just a few times. This chain uses TRBV27 with TRBJ2-5; tentative D call: TRBD2 (5 bases). CDR1 and CDR2 from the germline V gene are MNHEY and SMNVEV (reference sequence). This CDR3 spans 13 amino acids. Between the trimmed V and J ends, which lost 3 bases and 5 bases, there was a span of 10 bases. The DNA for the CDR3 is TGTGCCAGCAGTTTGAGGGTGTGGGAGACCCAGTACTTC. It codes for CASSLRVWETQYF.

Of note for this clonotype: At one of its ends the junction is not consistent with the germline gene, which may arise from a read error. The J gene is TRBJ2-4, the V gene TRBV20-1, with 7 bases aligning to TRBD2. The CDR3 is 13 residues long. Germline V gives CDR1 DFQATT, CDR2 SNEGSKA (reference sequence). The DNA for the CDR3 is TGCAGTCCTAGGGAGGGAGCCAAAAGCATTCAGTACTTC. Translated: CSPREGAKSIQYF.

The gene calls are TRBV20-1 and TRBJ2-7, with 7 bases aligning to TRBD2. CDR1 is DFQATT, CDR2 SNEGSKA, per germline (reference sequence). This CDR3 is built from 12 residues. Unmatched junction bases numbered 3, after V lost 5 bases and J lost 2 bases. CDR3 protein: CSALGGAYEQYF. The CDR3 DNA follows: TGCAGTGCTCTGGGGGGGGCCTACGAGCAGTACTTC.

This clonotype came up once. The genes are TRBV21-1 and TRBJ1-5; the table's TRBD1 call for D was not verified on the DNA. TRBV21-1 is an annotated pseudogene. The CDR3 loop spans 16 amino acids. CDR3 loop: CASSAQPGTGYQPQHF. CDR3 nucleotide sequence: TGTGCCAGCAGCGCGCAGCCCGGGACAGGGTATCAGCCCCAGCATTTT.

This clonotype occurred a few times. The chain recombines TRBV20-1 with TRBJ2-3; D might be TRBD1 or TRBD2, each matching 5 bases. V gave up 4 bases and J gave up 4 bases, with 12 bases separating them. This CDR3 spans 13 amino acids. Germline CDR1 DFQATT, CDR2 SNEGSKA (reference sequence). Here the CDR3 DNA reads TGCAGTGCTACCAGGGACGGGTCAGATACGCAGTATTTT. As protein: CSATRDGSDTQYF.

There are a few counts of this clonotype. The chain is built from TRBV6-1 and TRBJ1-1; tentative D call: TRBD1 (5 bases). Germline V CDR1 and CDR2: MNHNS, SASEGT. V was cut by 11 bases and J by 1 base, with 14 bases left in between. The CDR3 loop spans 13 amino acids. CDR3 nucleotide sequence: TGTGCCGGGCGGGGGACGGGGAACACTGAAGCTTTCTTT. Its protein is CAGRGTGNTEAFF.

In this sample, this clonotype turned up once. V usage is TRBV5-1 and J usage is TRBJ2-2; 9 nucleotides line up with TRBD1. V shed 5 bases and J 6 bases; nucleotides not matched to a gene: 8. The CDR3 has 15 amino acids. The germline V gene has CDR1 SGHRS and CDR2 YFSETQ. The CDR3 spells CASRSGTGWSGELFF. The CDR3 DNA is TGCGCCAGCAGGTCCGGGACAGGGTGGTCCGGGGAGCTGTTTTTT. The variable domain in full, with the rest retrieved from reference TRBV5-1 and TRBJ2-2, is KAGVTQTPRYLIKTRGQQVTLSCSPISGHRSVSWYQQTPGQGLQFLFEYFSETQRNKGNFPGRFSGRQFSNSRSEMNVSTLELGDSALYLCASRSGTGWSGELFFGEGSRLTVL.

The gene calls are TRBV4-1 and TRBJ2-7; perhaps TRBD1 as D (6 bases). This CDR3 comprises 14 residues. The V end was cut by 2 bases, the J end by 6 bases, with 14 bases between. Germline loops: CDR1 MGHRA, CDR2 YSYEKL. The CDR3 nucleotides are TGCGCCAGCAGCCAATTGAGGGGGACGGGCGAGCAGTACTTC. Translating gives CASSQLRGTGEQYF.

This clonotype appeared a single time. V is TRBV7-2 and J is TRBJ2-1; D unclear. Trimming pared 1 base from V and 5 bases from J, leaving 9 bases between. The germline V gene encodes CDR1 SGHTA and CDR2 FQGNSA. The CDR3 sequence is 14 residues long. The CDR3 sequence is CASSLVGANNEQFF. The CDR3 coding sequence is TGTGCCAGCAGCTTAGTGGGCGCCAACAATGAGCAGTTCTTC.

This clonotype was seen many times. The J gene is TRBJ2-7, the V gene TRBV29-1, with 10 bases identical to TRBD1. The germline V gene encodes CDR1 SQVTM and CDR2 ANQGSEA. The trim removed 4 bases at V and 7 bases at J, leaving 4 bases unmatched. The CDR3 is 12 amino acids. Here the CDR3 reads CSVGQGAWEQYF. As DNA, the CDR3 is TGCAGCGTTGGACAGGGGGCGTGGGAGCAGTACTTC.

J is TRBJ2-1 and V is TRBV7-3; no firm D call. Germline V lookup: CDR1 SGHTA, CDR2 FQGTGA. This CDR3 comprises 14 residues. V shed 2 bases and J shed 4 bases, with 9 bases lying between them. This CDR3 is CASSLVNGYNEQFF. The CDR3 DNA follows: TGTGCCAGCAGCTTAGTTAACGGTTACAATGAGCAGTTCTTC.

In its sample, this clonotype was seen a few times. The chain couples TRBV6-6 to TRBJ2-1; D is ambiguous. The CDR3 contains 15 residues. Trimming pared 4 bases from V and 0 bases from J, leaving 10 bases between. Germline assignment: CDR1 MNHNY and CDR2 SVGAGI (reference sequence). CDR3 sequence: CASSSPSSSYNEQFF. The CDR3 coding sequence is TGTGCCAGCAGTTCCCCGTCCAGCTCCTACAATGAGCAGTTCTTC.

The rearrangement uses TRBV11-2 and TRBJ2-4; D perhaps matches TRBD1 (6 bases). Germline V gene lookup returns CDR1 SGHAT and CDR2 FQNNGV. The CDR3 runs 17 residues. V lost 1 base and J 1 base, leaving 14 bases between the germline ends. The CDR3 DNA reads TGTGCCAGCAGCTTAGCGCCGACAGGTTTGGCCAAAAACATTCAGTACTTC. Protein sequence: CASSLAPTGLAKNIQYF.